This is a list of T cell receptor beta chains from one sample in a study of blood T cell repertoires in COVID-19. Clones were read by immunoSEQ multiplex PCR, and TCRdb kept only the in-frame ones, dropping some. The sample records about 160,000 clones, 85% being singletons. The source material was peripheral blood. Receptors originate from a human donor with acute or convalescent COVID-19. The donor label of this sample is uncertain. The CDR3 runs from the conserved cysteine through the conserved F or W. D genes are given only for firm matches. Size tells how often a clone was seen (once, few, many) or the class of an expanded clone, and some rows leave it out.

TRBV5-1	TRBJ2-7	-	TRBD1	CASSPGTGSSYEQYF	TGCGCCAGCAGCCCGGGGACAGGGAGTTCCTACGAGCAGTACTTC
TRBV28	TRBJ2-1	-	-	CASSSPRTILNEQFF	TGTGCCAGCAGTTCACCCCGGACAATTCTGAATGAGCAGTTCTTC
TRBV5-1	TRBJ2-5	-	-	CASSPDRLGTQYF	TGCGCCAGCAGCCCAGACAGGTTGGGGACCCAGTACTTC
TRBV29-1	TRBJ2-5	-	TRBD2	CSFRTSGETQYF	TGCAGCTTTCGGACTAGCGGGGAGACCCAGTACTTC
TRBV6-5	TRBJ2-7	-	TRBD1	CASLGQDNDEQYF	TGTGCCAGCCTGGGACAGGATAATGACGAGCAGTACTTC
TRBV28	TRBJ2-7	-	-	CASSHRVGAYEQYF	TGTGCCAGCAGTCACCGGGTGGGGGCATACGAGCAGTACTTC
TRBV6-4	TRBJ2-1	-	-	CASSEHGGSSYNEQFF	TGTGCCAGCAGTGAGCATGGGGGGAGCTCCTACAATGAGCAGTTCTTC
TRBV7-8	TRBJ2-1	-	-	CASSLTLVSEQFF	TGTGCCAGCAGCTTAACACTAGTTAGTGAGCAGTTCTTC
TRBV3-1/TRBV3-2	TRBJ2-4	-	-	CASSQGWAQGKNIQYF	TGTGCCAGCAGCCAAGGGTGGGCCCAGGGCAAAAACATTCAGTACTTC
TRBV5-4	TRBJ1-1	-	TRBD1	CASSRDRAQNTEAFF	TGTGCCAGCAGCCGGGACAGGGCCCAGAACACTGAAGCTTTCTTT
TRBV28	TRBJ1-2	-	-	CASSLPPLTGTYGYTF	TGTGCCAGCAGTTTACCCCCCTTAACAGGGACCTATGGCTACACCTTC
TRBV14	TRBJ1-4	-	TRBD1	CASSQGTGGLGNEKLFF	TGTGCCAGCAGCCAAGGGACAGGGGGTCTTGGTAATGAAAAACTGTTTTTT
TRBV4-3	TRBJ1-1	-	-	CASSQDPLTGRTEAFF	TGCGCCAGCAGCCAAGATCCCCTAACAGGGCGGACTGAAGCTTTCTTT
TRBV5-5	TRBJ1-1	-	TRBD1	CASSPRGTAEAFF	TGTGCCAGCAGCCCTCGTGGGACAGCTGAAGCTTTCTTT
TRBV11-3	TRBJ2-1	-	TRBD1	CASTQSLGTGDYNEQFF	TGTGCCAGCACCCAATCCCTCGGGACAGGTGACTACAATGAGCAGTTCTTC
TRBV13	TRBJ1-1	-	TRBD1	CASSARTGQKDTEAFF	TGTGCCAGCAGCGCACGGACAGGGCAGAAGGACACTGAAGCTTTCTTT
TRBV15	TRBJ1-3	few	TRBD1	CATSGRTGLIGNTIYF	TGTGCCACCAGCGGCCGGACAGGGTTGATCGGAAACACCATATATTTT
TRBV7-3	TRBJ2-5	-	TRBD1	CASSLGQGVTQETQYF	TGTGCCAGCAGCTTAGGACAGGGGGTGACCCAAGAGACCCAGTACTTC
TRBV6-6	TRBJ2-7	-	TRBD1	CASSRGGAGVYEQYF	TGTGCCAGCAGTCGAGGGGGCGCCGGTGTATACGAGCAGTACTTC
TRBV7-8	TRBJ1-2	-	TRBD1	CASSLVLGTGNGYTF	TGTGCCAGCAGCTTAGTATTGGGGACAGGGAACGGCTACACCTTC
TRBV28	TRBJ1-5	-	-	CASSLAGSNQPQHF	TGTGCCAGCAGCTTGGCGGGGAGCAATCAGCCCCAGCATTTT
TRBV3-1/TRBV3-2	TRBJ1-1	-	TRBD1	CASSTSRRGAEAFF	TGTGCCAGCAGCACTAGTCGCAGGGGGGCTGAAGCTTTCTTT
TRBV9	TRBJ1-1	-	-	CASSPYLMNTEAFF	TGTGCCAGCAGCCCATATCTAATGAACACTGAAGCTTTCTTT
TRBV27	TRBJ1-4	once	-	CASRPVGATNEKLFF	TGTGCCAGCAGACCCGTCGGGGCAACTAATGAAAAACTGTTTTTT
TRBV2	TRBJ2-7	-	-	CASDGDMIYEQYF	TGTGCCAGCGACGGGGACATGATCTACGAGCAGTACTTC
TRBV28	TRBJ2-3	-	TRBD2	CASSSGLAGSRLDTQYF	TGTGCCAGCAGTTCGGGACTAGCGGGTTCCCGGCTAGATACGCAGTATTTT
TRBV7-2	TRBJ1-5	-	TRBD1	CASSFTGTGGTSNQPQHF	TGTGCCAGCAGCTTCACCGGGACAGGGGGGACGAGCAATCAGCCCCAGCATTTT
TRBV7-9	TRBJ2-5	few	TRBD2	CASSFTSGGTQETQYF	TGTGCCAGCAGCTTTACTAGCGGGGGAACCCAAGAGACCCAGTACTTC
TRBV5-1	TRBJ2-1	few	TRBD2	CASSSQAGGLGEQFF	TGCGCCAGCAGCTCCCAGGCGGGGGGGCTTGGTGAGCAGTTCTTC
TRBV7-2	TRBJ2-2	-	-	CASSPQGTANTGELFF	TGTGCCAGCAGCCCACAGGGAACTGCTAACACCGGGGAGCTGTTTTTT
TRBV15	TRBJ1-2	few	TRBD1	CATSRGQGAVYGYTF	TGTGCCACCAGCCGAGGACAGGGGGCTGTCTATGGCTACACCTTC
TRBV5-6	TRBJ1-6	-	-	CASSLRGAPYNSPLHF	TGTGCCAGCAGCTTGCGAGGTGCTCCCTATAATTCACCCCTCCACTTT
TRBV6-5	TRBJ2-2	once	TRBD2	CASSYSQRGNTGELFF	TGTGCCAGCAGTTACTCTCAGCGGGGGAACACCGGGGAGCTGTTTTTT
TRBV13	TRBJ2-7	-	-	CASSLGGRVAEQYF	TGTGCCAGCAGCTTAGGGGGTCGGGTCGCCGAGCAGTACTTC
TRBV27	TRBJ2-2	-	TRBD1	CASRHQGGGTGELFF	TGTGCCAGCAGGCACCAAGGGGGCGGCACCGGGGAGCTGTTTTTT
TRBV19	TRBJ1-2	once	-	CASSSLPRRVNYGYTF	TGTGCCAGTAGTTCACTTCCCCGACGGGTAAACTATGGCTACACCTTC
TRBV3-1/TRBV3-2	TRBJ1-5	-	-	CASSRGRTSNQPQHF	TGTGCCAGCAGCCGGGGCAGAACAAGCAATCAGCCCCAGCATTTT
TRBV5-1	TRBJ2-1	-	TRBD2	CASSFRTSGGAAVLHEQFF	TGCGCCAGCAGCTTCCGCACTAGCGGGGGGGCCGCGGTTTTACATGAGCAGTTCTTC
TRBV18	TRBJ1-5	-	TRBD1	CASSPRAGTGPAQPQHF	TGTGCCAGCTCACCAAGGGCCGGGACAGGACCGGCTCAGCCCCAGCATTTT
TRBV4-2	TRBJ2-6	-	TRBD1	CASSQGLTGGIGANVLTF	TGTGCCAGCAGCCAAGGTTTGACAGGGGGCATTGGGGCCAACGTCCTGACTTTC
TRBV9	TRBJ1-3	-	-	CASSVDRGTSGNTIYF	TGTGCCAGCAGCGTAGATCGGGGAACCTCTGGAAACACCATATATTTT
TRBV30	TRBJ1-5	-	-	CAWSRDTGFGQPQHF	TGTGCCTGGAGTAGGGACACAGGGTTTGGTCAGCCCCAGCATTTT
TRBV27	TRBJ1-5	once	TRBD1	CASSLYAGGYQPQHF	TGTGCCAGCAGTTTATATGCAGGGGGCTATCAGCCCCAGCATTTT
TRBV3-1/TRBV3-2	TRBJ2-1	-	TRBD2	CASSQRLASSYNEQFF	TGTGCCAGCAGCCAACGACTAGCTAGCTCCTACAATGAGCAGTTCTTC
TRBV7-9	TRBJ1-1	-	-	CASRVESKQGAFF	TGTGCCAGCAGGGTGGAAAGTAAACAGGGAGCTTTCTTT
TRBV18	TRBJ2-7	once	-	CASSPAGIQYEQYF	TGTGCCAGCTCACCGGCCGGGATCCAGTACGAGCAGTACTTC
TRBV6-1	TRBJ2-2	-	-	CASSVRPWGGGKGTGELFF	TGTGCCAGCAGTGTTAGGCCTTGGGGTGGCGGCAAGGGGACCGGGGAGCTGTTTTTT
TRBV15	TRBJ1-1	-	TRBD1	CATSRDFQGDGTEAFF	TGTGCCACCAGCAGAGATTTCCAGGGGGATGGCACTGAAGCTTTCTTT